This T cell receptor beta chain originates from a study of radiation and T cells in renal cell carcinoma. Indicated time point: blood 2 weeks post-SBRT. Stated treatment: 15 Gy SBRT to primary tumor, nephrectomy 4 weeks later. From germline, CDR1 is MNHNS and CDR2 SASEGT. V was pared by 6 bases and J by 3 bases, with 14 bases between. The CDR3 has 14 amino acids. Sequencing was performed with immunoSEQ multiplex PCR; in TCRdb, only in-frame clones are kept and a portion is missing. The sample holds over 55,000 clones, 70% to 80% seen once. The chain has TRBV6-1 and TRBJ1-1, with D possibly TRBD1 on 5 matching bases. This clonotype originated in a man between 60 and 75 years old with renal cell carcinoma. Sample: blood, taken from a patient whose treatment included radiotherapy and nephrectomy. CDR3: CASRPWGGDTEAFF. The CDR3 coding sequence is TGTGCCAGCAGGCCTTGGGGAGGGGACACTGAAGCTTTCTTT.